This T cell receptor beta chain was captured by sequencing in a study of cytotoxic CD8 clonotypes in ibrutinib-treated CLL. Data came from immunoSEQ multiplex PCR; TCRdb stores just in-frame clones and leaves some out. The sample includes fewer than 35,000 clones, roughly 69% of them seen just once. Investigators sourced around 1.9 micrograms of genomic DNA from cryopreserved PBMCs for TCR beta libraries. The CDR3 has 14 residues. Looked up from germline, CDR1 is SGHTA and CDR2 is FQGNSA. Trimming removed 3 bases from V and 0 bases from J, with 6 bases in between. The receptor's source is a human donor with chronic lymphocytic leukemia. V gene TRBV7-2 combines with J gene TRBJ2-4; no clear D gene. This sample comprised PBMCs, obtained after 24 months of ibrutinib treatment. For the CDR3, the DNA is TGTGCCAGCAGCTTCTCCGTAGCCAAAAACATTCAGTACTTC. It codes for CASSFSVAKNIQYF.